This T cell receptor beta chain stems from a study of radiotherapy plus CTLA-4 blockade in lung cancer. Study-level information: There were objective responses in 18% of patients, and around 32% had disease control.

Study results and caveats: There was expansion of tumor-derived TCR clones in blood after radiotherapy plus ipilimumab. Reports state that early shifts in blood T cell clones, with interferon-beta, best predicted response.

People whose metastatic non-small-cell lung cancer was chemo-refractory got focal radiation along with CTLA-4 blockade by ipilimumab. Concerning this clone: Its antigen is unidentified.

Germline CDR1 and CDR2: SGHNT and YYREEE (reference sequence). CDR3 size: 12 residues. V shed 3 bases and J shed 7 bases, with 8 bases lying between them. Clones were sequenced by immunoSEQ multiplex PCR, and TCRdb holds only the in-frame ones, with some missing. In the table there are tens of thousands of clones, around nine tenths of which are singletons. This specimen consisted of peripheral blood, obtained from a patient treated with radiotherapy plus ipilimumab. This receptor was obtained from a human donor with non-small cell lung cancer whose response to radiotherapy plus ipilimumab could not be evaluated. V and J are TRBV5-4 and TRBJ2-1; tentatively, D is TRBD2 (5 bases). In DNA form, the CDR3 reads TGTGCCAGCAGCTCCTGGACTAATGAGCAGTTCTTC. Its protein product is CASSSWTNEQFF. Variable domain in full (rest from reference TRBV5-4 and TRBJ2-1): ETGVTQSPTHLIKTRGQQVTLRCSSQSGHNTVSWYQQALGQGPQFIFQYYREEENGRGNFPPRFSGLQFPNYSSELNVNALELDDSALYLCASSSWTNEQFFGPGTRLTVL.